Listed below are T cell receptor beta chains from one sample, sequenced in a study of OX40 agonist ivuxolimab in advanced cancers. TCRdb's table, derived via immunoSEQ multiplex PCR, lists solely in-frame clones and lacks some. In the table there are tens of thousands of clones, roughly 80% of which are singletons. Sequences were derived from CD4+ or CD8+ T cells sorted from blood, sampled in a trial of the OX40 agonist ivuxolimab. These receptors came from an adult with an advanced solid tumor such as melanoma, head and neck, liver or kidney cancer. Each CDR3 is given with its conserved first and last residue. D genes are given only for firm matches. Clone sizes are given selectively: once, few, many, or a class where the clone is expanded.

v_gene	d_gene	abundance	j_gene	CDR3nt	CDR3aa
TRBV7-9	NA	once	TRBJ1-2	TGTGCCAGCAGTCACACCGGGACTGATAAAGACTATGGCTACACCTTC	CASSHTGTDKDYGYTF
TRBV5-6	NA	NA	TRBJ2-7	TGTGCCAGCAGCCCTTCCCGGCGGGACATATACGAGCAGTACTTC	CASSPSRRDIYEQYF
TRBV6-5	TRBD1	NA	TRBJ1-2	TGTGCCAGCACCCCGAGGGGGCCCGCCACCAATGGCTACACCTTC	CASTPRGPATNGYTF
TRBV6-5	NA	NA	TRBJ1-1	TGTGCCAGCAGTTACTCGTGGGCCACTGAAGCTTTCTTT	CASSYSWATEAFF
TRBV10-3	TRBD1	NA	TRBJ1-2	TGTGCCATCAGTGAGGGGACAGGGTACTATGGCTACACCTTC	CAISEGTGYYGYTF
TRBV11-3	NA	NA	TRBJ2-3	TGTGCCAGCAACCAGCAGGGGGGTTTAGTTGCAGATACGCAGTATTTT	CASNQQGGLVADTQYF
TRBV6-5	NA	NA	TRBJ1-4	TGTGCCAGCAGTCGGGTCCTTAATGAAAAACTGTTTTTT	CASSRVLNEKLFF
TRBV2	NA	NA	TRBJ2-3	TGTGCCAGCAGTGAGTTACACCGCACAGATACGCAGTATTTT	CASSELHRTDTQYF
TRBV7-9	NA	NA	TRBJ2-3	TGTGCCAGCAGCTTACTTTCCGCGGCAGATACGCAGTATTTT	CASSLLSAADTQYF
TRBV2	NA	NA	TRBJ1-5	TGTGCCACCGGTTGGGATAGCAATCAGCCCCAGCATTTT	CATGWDSNQPQHF
TRBV7-9	NA	NA	TRBJ1-4	TGTGCCAGCAGCGCCCGGGACAAAGGACGTGAAAAACTGTTTTTT	CASSARDKGREKLFF
TRBV5-4	NA	NA	TRBJ2-3	TGTGCCAGCAAGAATAAAACTAGCACAGATACGCAGTATTTT	CASKNKTSTDTQYF
TRBV11-1	TRBD2	NA	TRBJ2-1	TGTGCCAGCAGCTTGGGACTAGCGGGGGGTAGGGATGAGCAGTTCTTC	CASSLGLAGGRDEQFF
TRBV19	NA	NA	TRBJ1-2	TGTGCCAGTAGGAACTTACAGGAGGGAGACTATGGCTACACCTTC	CASRNLQEGDYGYTF
TRBV6-5	NA	NA	TRBJ2-7	TGTGCCAGCAGTTACGCCCGGGGCCGGTACGAGCAGTACTTC	CASSYARGRYEQYF
TRBV6-1	NA	NA	TRBJ2-7	TGTGCCAGCAGTGAAGGCAGAGACAGGATTAACGAGCAGTACTTC	CASSEGRDRINEQYF
TRBV19	NA	NA	TRBJ2-3	TGTGCCAGTATAGGGGGCACAGATACGCAGTATTTT	CASIGGTDTQYF
TRBV2	NA	NA	TRBJ2-2	TGTGCCAGCAGTGAATATTTGAGGACTCAGAACACCGGGGAGCTGTTTTTT	CASSEYLRTQNTGELFF
TRBV5-8	TRBD1	NA	TRBJ1-1	TGTGCCAGCAGCTTAGGACAGGTCCCTGAAGCTTTCTTT	CASSLGQVPEAFF
TRBV7-2	TRBD1	NA	TRBJ1-1	TGTGCCAGCAGCTATGCTTCAGGGGGCACTGAAGCTTTCTTT	CASSYASGGTEAFF
TRBV4-1	NA	NA	TRBJ2-6	TGCGCCAGCAGCCAAGTTGGTGGCTCTGGGGCCAACGTCCTGACTTTC	CASSQVGGSGANVLTF
TRBV5-1	TRBD2	NA	TRBJ2-1	TGCGCCAGCAGCCCCGGGACTAGCGGGGCGTTCGCATACAATGAGCAGTTCTTC	CASSPGTSGAFAYNEQFF
TRBV19	NA	NA	TRBJ1-1	TGTGCCAGTAAGAGCCCATCGGCTATGAACACTGAAGCTTTCTTT	CASKSPSAMNTEAFF
TRBV2	NA	NA	TRBJ1-2	TGTGCCAGCAGTGGGTCCGGCGAGGGTGGCTACACCTTC	CASSGSGEGGYTF
TRBV7-9	NA	NA	TRBJ2-5	TGTGCCAGCAGCCCGGCTAACAGTGAGACCCAGTACTTC	CASSPANSETQYF
TRBV10-3	TRBD1	NA	TRBJ2-7	TGTGCCATCAGTCCGGTGGGTAGGGGGCGCGAGCAGTACTTC	CAISPVGRGREQYF
TRBV6-5	NA	NA	TRBJ1-1	TGTGCCAGCAGTTACTCAGGGGGGGATGAAGCTTTCTTT	CASSYSGGDEAFF
TRBV7-2	NA	NA	TRBJ1-2	TGTGCCAGCAGCCCCGAAGACTCCACTACTAACTATGGCTACACCTTC	CASSPEDSTTNYGYTF
TRBV7-9	TRBD1	few	TRBJ1-6	TGTGCCAGCAGCCAAGGGACAGCGCGTAATTCACCCCTCCACTTT	CASSQGTARNSPLHF
TRBV27	NA	NA	TRBJ1-3	TGTGCCAGCAGTTTATCGGTGCTAGGAAACACCATATATTTT	CASSLSVLGNTIYF
TRBV2	TRBD1	NA	TRBJ2-7	TGTGCCAGCAGTGTCCTGGACAGGACGTCCTACGAGCAGTACTTC	CASSVLDRTSYEQYF
TRBV6-4	NA	NA	TRBJ1-2	TGTGCCAGCAGTGAAACCCCGGGGGGGGGAAACTATGGCTACACCTTC	CASSETPGGGNYGYTF
TRBV11-3	TRBD1	NA	TRBJ2-3	TGTGCCAGCAGCTTGGGACAGGGAAGCACAGATACGCAGTATTTT	CASSLGQGSTDTQYF
TRBV7-2	NA	NA	TRBJ2-7	TGTGCCAGCAGCTTAGGAGGGCTCGAGCGTAGAGGTGGCGAGCAGTACTTC	CASSLGGLERRGGEQYF
TRBV18	NA	NA	TRBJ1-2	TGTGCCAGCTCACCACCGGGGTTGAATGGCTACACCTTC	CASSPPGLNGYTF
TRBV6-5	NA	NA	TRBJ1-4	TGTGCCAGCAGTTGGGGACTCGGCGAAAAACTGTTTTTT	CASSWGLGEKLFF
TRBV18	TRBD1	NA	TRBJ2-7	TGTGCCAGCTCACCGCGTTCGACAGGGGGCTCCTACGAGCAGTACTTC	CASSPRSTGGSYEQYF
TRBV6-4	TRBD1	NA	TRBJ1-2	TGTGCCAGCAGTGACTCCGGACAGGGGAACTATGGCTACACCTTC	CASSDSGQGNYGYTF
TRBV7-9	NA	NA	TRBJ2-7	TGTGCCAGCAGCCCCTCCGGGACGACAGGATACGAGCAGTACTTC	CASSPSGTTGYEQYF
TRBV13	NA	NA	TRBJ2-2	TGTGCCAGCAGCCCCCTGCTGGGGAGGAAAACCGGGGAGCTGTTTTTT	CASSPLLGRKTGELFF
TRBV19	TRBD2	NA	TRBJ2-3	TGTGCCAGTACTCTCGGGGGGTCATCTAGCACAGATACGCAGTATTTT	CASTLGGSSSTDTQYF
TRBV5-4	TRBD2	NA	TRBJ2-7	TGTGCCAGCAGCTTTTTCTCCGGGACTAGCGGGGTCGAGCAGTACTTC	CASSFFSGTSGVEQYF
TRBV5-1	NA	once	TRBJ2-1	TGCGCCAGCAGCTTACCCGGCGATGAGCAGTTCTTC	CASSLPGDEQFF
TRBV18	NA	once	TRBJ2-3	TGTGCCAGCTCACCAGTAGATACGCAGTATTTT	CASSPVDTQYF
TRBV29-1	TRBD1	NA	TRBJ2-3	TGCAGCGCCGCCTGGCAGGGGGCGCAGGGTTTGTATACGCAGTATTTT	CSAAWQGAQGLYTQYF
TRBV6-5	TRBD1	NA	TRBJ2-2	TGTGCCAGCAGACAGGGGGCGAACACCGGGGAGCTGTTTTTT	CASRQGANTGELFF
TRBV18	NA	NA	TRBJ1-1	TGTGCCAGCTCACCAAGGGCAGGGGAGAACACTGAAGCTTTCTTT	CASSPRAGENTEAFF
TRBV6-1	NA	once	TRBJ2-1	TGTGCCAGCAGTCCCGGGGTGCAGAATGAGCAGTTCTTC	CASSPGVQNEQFF
TRBV5-5	NA	NA	TRBJ2-7	TGTGCCAGCAGCTCCGGAATCGGGACTGCTTCCTACGAGCAGTACTTC	CASSSGIGTASYEQYF